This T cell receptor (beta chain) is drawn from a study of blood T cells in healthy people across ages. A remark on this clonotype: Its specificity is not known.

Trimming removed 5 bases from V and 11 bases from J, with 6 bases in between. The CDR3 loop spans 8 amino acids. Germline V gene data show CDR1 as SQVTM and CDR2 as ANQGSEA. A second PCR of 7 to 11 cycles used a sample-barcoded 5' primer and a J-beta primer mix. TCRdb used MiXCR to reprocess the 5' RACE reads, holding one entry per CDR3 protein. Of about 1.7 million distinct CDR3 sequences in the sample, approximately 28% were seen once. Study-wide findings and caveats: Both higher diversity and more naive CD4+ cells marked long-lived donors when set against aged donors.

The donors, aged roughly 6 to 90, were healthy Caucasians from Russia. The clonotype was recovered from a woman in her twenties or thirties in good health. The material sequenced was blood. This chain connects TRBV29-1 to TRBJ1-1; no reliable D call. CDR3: CSVRNAFF. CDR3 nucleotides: TGCAGCGTTCGTAACGCTTTCTTT.